One T cell receptor (beta chain) is described in this entry. This clonotype was seen ten or more times. The clone's antigen remains unknown. Per-base qualities were not stored, and no clone one base away is much larger. The germline V gene provides CDR1 SNHLY and CDR2 FYNNEI. The CDR3 measures 13 amino acids from cysteine to phenylalanine. Just CDR3 DNA is preserved here, 39 bases in frame from base 1. Relative to germline, V is 6 bases shorter and J is 3 bases shorter, with 11 bases between their ends. The record originates from a study of spatial heterogeneity in lung cancer (dated by TCRdb to about 2019). For context, the study as a whole: Samples were obtained from approximately 77 patients with early-stage, untreated non-small cell lung cancer from the lung TRACERx cohort. Follow-up PBMC samples were sequenced whenever available, and the median time to follow-up was roughly 22 months after resection. Beta-chain transcripts were consistently detected in greater numbers than alpha-chain transcripts, which likely reflects a higher abundance of beta-chain transcripts. In the raw uncorrected reads, each unique combination of TCR and UMI appeared more than ten times on average. In non-small cell lung cancer, the study made a quantitative comparison of TCR alpha and beta repertoires among multiple tumor regions, matched nontumor lung and blood. TCR repertoire features were related to nonsynonymous mutation counts determined by whole-exome sequencing of tumor tissue. Both alpha and beta chains were TCR-sequenced in a few hundred tumor regions, some 64 matched nontumor lung samples and around 54 PBMC samples obtained at surgery. Study-wide findings and limitations: Confirming at a functional level the hypothesis that regional TCRs recognize regional mutations was considered to require additional single-cell paired TCR alpha and beta sequencing. Ubiquitous expanded tumor TCRs were found in blood more often at tumor resection than at routine follow-up. Only approximately 13 patients were included in comparisons of baseline and follow-up blood repertoires.

What this sample's time point label stands for: blood at routine non-recurrence follow-up after resection. For TCR sequencing, whole RNA was extracted from tumor and nontumor lung tissue, or from cryopreserved PBMC samples, and no cell sorting was done. Only patients with enough RNA available from two or more tumor regions were chosen for TCR sequencing. Library preparation employed 5' RACE. The sequencer was a NextSeq 500. To allow correction of PCR and sequencing errors, the TCR library protocol tagged every TCR cDNA molecule with a unique molecular identifier. Regarding the original processing steps: TCR identification, UMI-based error correction and CDR3 extraction were performed with Decombinator tools. Expanded TCRs were defined as those above a frequency of 2 per 1,000, corresponding to the top 1% of the tumor frequency distribution. Rényi diversity was computed with the R vegan package after subsampling each repertoire 100 times to 5,000 TCRs. CDR3 similarity networks were built from amino acid triplet string-kernel similarity, connecting CDR3s with pairwise similarity above 0.82. The raw public data were reprocessed by TCRdb itself: fastp quality trimming at Q25, MiXCR clonotype calling, in-frame beta chains only. Every CDR3 protein is listed once, alongside the most common genes and DNA of its rows. The V and J calls shown here were made by TCRdb, not taken from the authors' results. The sample data list 17,000 or so distinct CDR3 sequences, and over 8% of these were observed just once. Of the sample, less than 40% is held by the ten largest clones.

Here the sequenced sample was PBMCs, taken at follow-up. This TCR came from a female donor with early-stage non-small cell lung cancer. In this chain, TRBV2 is recombined with TRBJ1-1; the D gene is unclear. For the CDR3, the sequence is CASRSLRYTEAFF. The nucleotides are TGTGCCAGCAGGTCCCTCCGGTACACTGAAGCTTTCTTT.